This T cell receptor (beta chain) is drawn from a study of T cells in Graves' hyperthyroidism and ophthalmopathy. J lost 5 bases, V lost 3 bases, and 11 bases had no gene match. Germline loops: CDR1 KGHDR, CDR2 SFDVKD. The CDR3 loop spans 17 amino acids. This clonotype was recorded at least ten times. The antigen is unknown. Amplification yielded TCR beta CDR3 regions, with RNA transcripts as the source. The HTBI set primed first-round TCR CDR3 RT-PCR. TCRdb called the multiplex PCR reads again in MiXCR, with one record for every CDR3 protein. Of around 580,000 distinct CDR3 sequences listed, around 46% are singletons. Study findings and constraints: Blood also showed most of the thyroid clonotypes that were expanded above 0.001.

The rearrangement links TRBV24-1 to TRBJ1-4, with 7 bases that match TRBD1. The sequenced material came from peripheral blood or thyroid tissue (not recorded which). This TCR was sampled from a woman aged 18-29 years with Graves' hyperthyroidism. The CDR3, as DNA: TGTGCCACCAGTGATGGGACAGCGAGGCCCACAAATGAAAAACTGTTTTTT. Translating it yields CATSDGTARPTNEKLFF.